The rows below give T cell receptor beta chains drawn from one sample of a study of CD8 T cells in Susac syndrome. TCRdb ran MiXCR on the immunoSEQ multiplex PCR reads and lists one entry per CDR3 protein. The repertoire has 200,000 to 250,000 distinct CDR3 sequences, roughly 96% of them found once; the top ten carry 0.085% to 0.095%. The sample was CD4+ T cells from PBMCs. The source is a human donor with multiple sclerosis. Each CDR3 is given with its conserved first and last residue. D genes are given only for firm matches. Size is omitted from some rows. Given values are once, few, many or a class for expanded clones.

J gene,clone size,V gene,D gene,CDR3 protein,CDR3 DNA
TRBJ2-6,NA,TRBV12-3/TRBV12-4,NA,CATCTGANVLTF,TGTGCCACCTGTACTGGGGCCAACGTCCTGACTTTC
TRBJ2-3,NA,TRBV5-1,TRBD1,CASSLPGQGVADTQYF,TGCGCCAGCAGTCTACCTGGACAGGGTGTTGCAGATACGCAGTATTTT
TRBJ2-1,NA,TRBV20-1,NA,CSASLSRSSYNEQFF,TGCAGTGCTAGCCTCAGCAGGAGCTCCTACAATGAGCAGTTCTTC
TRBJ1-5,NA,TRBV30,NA,CAWSSGAFQPQHF,TGTGCCTGGAGCTCAGGGGCCTTTCAGCCCCAGCATTTT
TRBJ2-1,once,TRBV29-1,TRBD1,CSVNRGREHNEQFF,TGCAGCGTTAACAGGGGGCGTGAGCACAATGAGCAGTTCTTC
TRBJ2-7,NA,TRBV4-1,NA,CASSQDIQDYYEQYF,TGCGCCAGCAGCCAAGATATTCAGGACTACTACGAGCAGTACTTC
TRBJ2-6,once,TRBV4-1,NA,CASSQEGSGANVLTF,TGCGCCAGCAGCCAAGAAGGCTCTGGGGCCAACGTCCTGACTTTC
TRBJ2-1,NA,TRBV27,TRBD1,CASSLGIGGTGQNEQFF,TGTGCCAGCAGTTTAGGGATTGGCGGGACAGGGCAGAATGAGCAGTTCTTC
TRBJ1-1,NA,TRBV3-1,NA,CASSQSATRMNTEAFF,TGTGCCAGCAGCCAATCGGCGACACGCATGAACACTGAAGCTTTCTTT
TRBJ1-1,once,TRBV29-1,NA,CSVESLAAALAEAFF,TGCAGCGTTGAATCGCTGGCAGCGGCTCTCGCTGAAGCTTTCTTT